Following are 10 T cell receptor beta chains from one sample sequenced in a study of cytomegalovirus exposure and HLA in healthy donors. Only in-frame clones appear in the TCRdb table, and some are missing; sequencing was by immunoSEQ multiplex PCR. Of 120,000 to 150,000 clones in the sample, roughly nine tenths were seen once. Sequencing input: PBMCs. The receptors shown here come from a man aged 18 to 29 in good health and CMV-seronegative.

This clone was seen only a few times. The chain couples TRBV13 to TRBJ1-3, with 7 bases fitting TRBD1. CDR1 and CDR2 (germline): PRHDT, FYEKMQ (reference sequence). The CDR3 extends over 15 amino acids. Unmatched junction bases numbered 4, after V lost 5 bases and J lost 0 bases. DNA for the CDR3: TGTGCCAGCAGCCATCGACAGGGCTCTGGAAACACCATATATTTT. Its translation is CASSHRQGSGNTIYF.

The chain carries TRBV13 and TRBJ1-1; 7 bases agree with TRBD1. The CDR3 runs 15 residues. With 4 bases clipped from V and 13 bases from J, the junction kept 18 bases outside the gene matches. Germline-derived CDR1 and CDR2 are PRHDT and FYEKMQ (reference sequence). The DNA of the CDR3 is TGTGCCAGCAGCTACTCAATAGTCCAACGGACAGGCGGTTTCTTT. This codes for CASSYSIVQRTGGFF.

CDR3: CASTISGTSTDTQYF. CDR3 sequence (DNA): TGTGCCAGCACCATTAGCGGAACTAGCACAGATACGCAGTATTTT. This chain connects TRBV9 to TRBJ2-3, with D possibly matching TRBD2 (6 bases). The CDR3 covers 15 residues. Between the trimmed V and J ends, which lost 6 bases and 0 bases, there was a span of 14 bases. CDR1 is SGDLS, CDR2 YYNGEE, per germline.

This clone was observed a few times. One end of the junction does not line up with germline, which may come from a read error. The genes are TRBV4-1 and TRBJ2-7; D unresolved. Germline lookup yields CDR1 MGHRA and CDR2 YSYEKL. This CDR3 is built from 12 residues. Written as DNA, the CDR3 is TGCGCCAGCAGCCAAGATACATCCCTACTAACGTTC. This translates into CASSQDTSLLTF.

This clone appeared a single time. V is TRBV27 and J is TRBJ1-5, with 10 positions matching TRBD1. CDR3 size: 16 residues. The ends lost 2 bases at V and 6 bases at J; junction bases unmatched: 7. From germline, CDR1 is MNHEY and CDR2 SMNVEV (reference sequence). CDR3 in DNA: TGTGCCAGCAGTTTACAGGGACAGGGGTTCGGTCAGCCCCAGCATTTT. Translated: CASSLQGQGFGQPQHF.

This clone is medium-sized within its sample. The chain links TRBV21-1 to TRBJ1-1; the table's D gene call, TRBD1, was not cross checked with the DNA. TRBV21-1 is tagged as a pseudogene. CDR3 size: 13 residues. In DNA, the CDR3 is TGTGCCAGCAGCAAGACAGGGAACACTGAAGCTTTCTTT. Encoded protein: CASSKTGNTEAFF.

The genes are TRBV25-1 and TRBJ2-3; D possibly corresponds to TRBD2 (5 bases). This CDR3 has 14 residues. V was pared by 5 bases and J by 4 bases, with 13 bases between. Per the germline V gene, CDR1 is MGHDK and CDR2 is SYGVNS. In DNA form, the CDR3 reads TGTGCCAGCAGTACTCCCATGAGGGCAGATACGCAGTATTTT. Translation: CASSTPMRADTQYF.

The chain links TRBV6-6 to TRBJ1-4, with D possibly being TRBD1 (6 bases). This CDR3 is built from 14 residues. Germline V gives CDR1 MNHNY, CDR2 SVGAGI (reference sequence). Trimming took off 2 bases at V and 3 bases at J, with 7 bases between the two ends. As DNA, the CDR3 is TGTGCCAGCAGTTACGGACAGCCTAATGAAAAACTGTTTTTT. This translates into CASSYGQPNEKLFF.

CDR3 in DNA: TGTGCCAGCAGCTTAGATATCCGCTACGAGCAGTACTTC. Protein product: CASSLDIRYEQYF. This chain joins TRBV11-2 and TRBJ2-7; D not certain. Germline V gene sequence: CDR1 SGHAT, CDR2 FQNNGV. Trimming pared 0 bases from V and 3 bases from J, leaving 6 bases between. The CDR3 extends over 13 amino acids.

The rearrangement joins TRBV2 to TRBJ2-7; 7 bases are a match to TRBD1. J was trimmed by 2 bases and V by 6 bases; bases with no gene match: 4. Germline loops: CDR1 SNHLY, CDR2 FYNNEI. The length of the CDR3 is 13 residues. The CDR3 loop is CASRETGAYEQYF. The CDR3 coding sequence is TGTGCCAGCAGAGAAACAGGGGCCTACGAGCAGTACTTC.